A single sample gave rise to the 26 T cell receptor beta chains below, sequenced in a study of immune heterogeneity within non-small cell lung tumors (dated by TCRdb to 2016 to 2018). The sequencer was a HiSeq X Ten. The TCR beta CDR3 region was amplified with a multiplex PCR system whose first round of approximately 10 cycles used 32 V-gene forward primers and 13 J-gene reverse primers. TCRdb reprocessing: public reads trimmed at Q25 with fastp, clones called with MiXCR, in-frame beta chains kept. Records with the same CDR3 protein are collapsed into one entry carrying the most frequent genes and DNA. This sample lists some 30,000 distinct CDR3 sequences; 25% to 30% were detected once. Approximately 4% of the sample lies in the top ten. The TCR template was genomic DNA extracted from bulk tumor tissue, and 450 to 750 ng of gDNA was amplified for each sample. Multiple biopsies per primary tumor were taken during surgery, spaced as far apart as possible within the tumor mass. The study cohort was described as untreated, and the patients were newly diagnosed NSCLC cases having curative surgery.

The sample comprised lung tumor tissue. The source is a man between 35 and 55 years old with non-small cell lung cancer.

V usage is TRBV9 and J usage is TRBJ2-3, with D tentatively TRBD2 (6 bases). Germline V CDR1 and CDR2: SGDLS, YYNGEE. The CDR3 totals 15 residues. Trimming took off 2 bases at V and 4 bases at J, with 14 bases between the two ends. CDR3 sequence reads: CASSVGGTAPDTQYF. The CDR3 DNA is TGTGCCAGCAGCGTGGGGGGAACAGCCCCAGATACGCAGTATTTT.

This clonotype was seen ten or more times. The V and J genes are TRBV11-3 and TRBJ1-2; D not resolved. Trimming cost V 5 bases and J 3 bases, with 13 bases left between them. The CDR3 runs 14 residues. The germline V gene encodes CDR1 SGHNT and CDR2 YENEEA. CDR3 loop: CASSPPGEDYGYTF. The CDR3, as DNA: TGTGCCAGCAGCCCACCCGGAGAGGACTATGGCTACACCTTC.

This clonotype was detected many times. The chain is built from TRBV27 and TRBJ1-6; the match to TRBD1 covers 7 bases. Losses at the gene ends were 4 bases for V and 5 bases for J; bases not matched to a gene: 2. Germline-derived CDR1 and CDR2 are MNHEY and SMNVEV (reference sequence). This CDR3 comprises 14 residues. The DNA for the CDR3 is TGTGCCAGCAGTTCACAGGGGAATAATTCACCCCTCCACTTT. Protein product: CASSSQGNNSPLHF.

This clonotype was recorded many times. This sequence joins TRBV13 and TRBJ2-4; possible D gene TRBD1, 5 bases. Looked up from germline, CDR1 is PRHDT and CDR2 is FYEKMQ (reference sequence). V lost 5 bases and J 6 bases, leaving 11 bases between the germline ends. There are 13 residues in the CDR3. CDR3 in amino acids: CASSGHQGNIQYF. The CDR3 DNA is TGTGCCAGCAGCGGGCATCAGGGAAACATTCAGTACTTC. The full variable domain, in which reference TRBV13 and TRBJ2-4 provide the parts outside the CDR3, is AAGVIQSPRHLIKEKRETATLKCYPIPRHDTVYWYQQGPGQDPQFLISFYEKMQSDKGSIPDRFSAQQFSDYHSELNMSSLELGDSALYFCASSGHQGNIQYFGAGTRLSVL.

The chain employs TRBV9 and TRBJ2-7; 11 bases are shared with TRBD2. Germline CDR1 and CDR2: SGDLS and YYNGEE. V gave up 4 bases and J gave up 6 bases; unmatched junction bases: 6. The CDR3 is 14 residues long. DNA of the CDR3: TGTGCCAGCAGCCCGGGACTAGCGGCGAGCGAGCAGTACTTC. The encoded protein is CASSPGLAASEQYF.

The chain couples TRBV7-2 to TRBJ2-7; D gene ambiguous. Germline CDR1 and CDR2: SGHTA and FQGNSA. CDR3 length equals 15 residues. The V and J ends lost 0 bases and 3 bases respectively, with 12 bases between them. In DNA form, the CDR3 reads TGTGCCAGCAGCTTAGCGGGTTCGAGCTGCTACGAGCAGTACTTC. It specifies CASSLAGSSCYEQYF.

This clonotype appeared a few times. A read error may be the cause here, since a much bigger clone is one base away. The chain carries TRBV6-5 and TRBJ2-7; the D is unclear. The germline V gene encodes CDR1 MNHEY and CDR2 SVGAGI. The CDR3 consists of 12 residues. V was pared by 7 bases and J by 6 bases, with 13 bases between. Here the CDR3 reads CASTSIEREQYF. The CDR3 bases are TGTGCCAGCACTTCAATAGAACGCGAGCAGTACTTC.

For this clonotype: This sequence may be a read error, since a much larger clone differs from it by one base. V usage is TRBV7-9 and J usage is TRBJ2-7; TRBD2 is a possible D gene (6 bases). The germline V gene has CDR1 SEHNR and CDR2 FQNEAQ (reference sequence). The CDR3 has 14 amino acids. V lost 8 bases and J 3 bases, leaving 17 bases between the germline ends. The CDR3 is CASGRSGVGYEQYF. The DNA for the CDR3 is TGTGCCAGCGGCCGATCGGGGGTAGGCTACGAGCAGTACTTC.

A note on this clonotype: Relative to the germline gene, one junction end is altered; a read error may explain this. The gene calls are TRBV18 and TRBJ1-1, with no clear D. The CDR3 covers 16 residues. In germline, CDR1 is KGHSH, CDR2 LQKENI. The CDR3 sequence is CTSSPLSARQNTEAFF. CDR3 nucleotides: TGTACCAGCTCACCACTGAGCGCCAGACAGAACACTGAAGCTTTCTTT.

CDR3 region: CASSPFEFGTVHNSPLHF. The DNA of the CDR3 is TGTGCCAGCTCACCATTCGAATTTGGGACGGTACATAATTCACCCCTCCACTTT. J is TRBJ1-6 and V is TRBV18; tentative D call: TRBD1 (5 bases). Germline CDR1 reads KGHSH; CDR2 reads LQKENI. Trimming stripped 2 bases from V and 5 bases from J, with 19 bases between. The CDR3 spans 18 residues.

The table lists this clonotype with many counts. This CDR3 reads CASSLPGQGSGEQFF. The CDR3 DNA is TGCGCCAGCAGCTTACCGGGACAGGGTAGCGGGGAGCAGTTCTTC. The chain combines TRBV5-1 with TRBJ2-1; 9 bases are shared with TRBD1. The ends lost 2 bases at V and 10 bases at J; junction bases unmatched: 10. Germline CDR1 reads SGHRS; CDR2 reads YFSETQ. This CDR3 contains 15 residues.

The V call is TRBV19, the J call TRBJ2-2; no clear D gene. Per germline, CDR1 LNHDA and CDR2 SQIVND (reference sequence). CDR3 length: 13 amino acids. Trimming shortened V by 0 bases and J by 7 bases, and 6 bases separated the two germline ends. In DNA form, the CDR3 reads TGTGCCAGTAGTATAGATTCGGGCGGGGAGCTGTTTTTT. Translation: CASSIDSGGELFF.

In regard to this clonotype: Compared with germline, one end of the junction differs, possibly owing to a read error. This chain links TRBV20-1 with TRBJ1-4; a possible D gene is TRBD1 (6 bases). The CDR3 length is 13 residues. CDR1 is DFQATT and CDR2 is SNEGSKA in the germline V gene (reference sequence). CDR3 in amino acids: CSARTGDNEKLSF. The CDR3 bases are TGCAGTGCTAGGACAGGAGATAATGAAAAACTGTCTTTT.

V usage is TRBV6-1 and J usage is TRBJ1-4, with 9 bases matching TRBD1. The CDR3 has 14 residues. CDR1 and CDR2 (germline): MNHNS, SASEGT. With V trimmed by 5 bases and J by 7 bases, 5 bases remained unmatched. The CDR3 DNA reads TGTGCCAGCAGTTATGGGACAGGGCCTGAAAAACTGTTTTTT. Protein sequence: CASSYGTGPEKLFF.

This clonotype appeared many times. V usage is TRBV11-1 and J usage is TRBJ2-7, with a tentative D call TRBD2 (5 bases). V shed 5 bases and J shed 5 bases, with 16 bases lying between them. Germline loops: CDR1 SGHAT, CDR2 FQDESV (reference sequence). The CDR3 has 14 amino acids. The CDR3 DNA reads TGTGCCAGCAGCGAAAGGGCACTAGGAGACGAGCAGTACTTC. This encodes CASSERALGDEQYF.

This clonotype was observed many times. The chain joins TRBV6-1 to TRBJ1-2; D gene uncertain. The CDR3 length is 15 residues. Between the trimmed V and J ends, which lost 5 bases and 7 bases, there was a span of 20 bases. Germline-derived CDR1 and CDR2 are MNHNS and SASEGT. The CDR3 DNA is TGTGCCAGCAGTTCCCTCCGCAAGGAAATGCGTGGCTACACCTTC. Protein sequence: CASSSLRKEMRGYTF.

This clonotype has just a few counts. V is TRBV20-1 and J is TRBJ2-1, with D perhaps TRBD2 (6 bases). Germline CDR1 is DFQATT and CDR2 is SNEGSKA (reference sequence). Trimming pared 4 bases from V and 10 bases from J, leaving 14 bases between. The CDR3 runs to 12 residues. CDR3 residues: CSATPEGREQFF. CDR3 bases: TGCAGTGCTACCCCGGAGGGAAGAGAGCAGTTCTTC.

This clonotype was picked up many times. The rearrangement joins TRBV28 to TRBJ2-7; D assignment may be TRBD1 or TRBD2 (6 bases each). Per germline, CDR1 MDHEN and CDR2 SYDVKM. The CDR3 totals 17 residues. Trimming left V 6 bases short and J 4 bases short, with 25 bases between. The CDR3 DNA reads TGTGCCAGCAGCGAAGCGGCAGGGGTCCTCGGGGGTTACGAGCAGTACTTC. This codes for CASSEAAGVLGGYEQYF.

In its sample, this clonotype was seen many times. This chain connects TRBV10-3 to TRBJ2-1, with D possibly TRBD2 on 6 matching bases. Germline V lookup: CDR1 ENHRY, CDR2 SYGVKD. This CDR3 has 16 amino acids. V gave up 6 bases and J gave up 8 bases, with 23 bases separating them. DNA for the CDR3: TGTGCCATCAGGACGGGCTTGCGGGACGCCTCAGATGAGCAGTTCTTC. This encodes CAIRTGLRDASDEQFF.

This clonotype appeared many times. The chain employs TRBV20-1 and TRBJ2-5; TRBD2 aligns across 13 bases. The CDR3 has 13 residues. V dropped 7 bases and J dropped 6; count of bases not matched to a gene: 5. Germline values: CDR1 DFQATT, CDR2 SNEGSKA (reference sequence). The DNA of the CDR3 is TGCAGTGTAGGACTAGCGGGAGTGAAGACCCAGTACTTC. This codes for CSVGLAGVKTQYF.

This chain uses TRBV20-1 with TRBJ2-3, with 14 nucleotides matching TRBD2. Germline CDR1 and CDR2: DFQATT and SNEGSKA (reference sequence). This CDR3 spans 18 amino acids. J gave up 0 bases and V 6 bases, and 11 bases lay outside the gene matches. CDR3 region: CSAQGLAGEGSSTDTQYF. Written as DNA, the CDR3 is TGCAGTGCCCAGGGACTAGCGGGAGAGGGTTCTAGCACAGATACGCAGTATTTT.

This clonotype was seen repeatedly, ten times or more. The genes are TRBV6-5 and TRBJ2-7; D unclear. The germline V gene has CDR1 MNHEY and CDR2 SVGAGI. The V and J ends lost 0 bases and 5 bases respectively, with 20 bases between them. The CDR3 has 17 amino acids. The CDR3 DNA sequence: TGTGCCAGCAGTTACTCGGCCCCGGGTCAGGCCGCCGACGAGCAGTACTTC. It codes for CASSYSAPGQAADEQYF.

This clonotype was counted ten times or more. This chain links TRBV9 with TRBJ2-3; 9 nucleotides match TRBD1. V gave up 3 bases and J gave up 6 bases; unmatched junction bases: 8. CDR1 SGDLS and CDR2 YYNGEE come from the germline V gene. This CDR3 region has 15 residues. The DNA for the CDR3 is TGTGCCAGCAGCGGAACCGGGACAGGGACCGATACGCAGTATTTT. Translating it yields CASSGTGTGTDTQYF. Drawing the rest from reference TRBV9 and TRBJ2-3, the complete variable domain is DSGVTQTPKHLITATGQRVTLRCSPRSGDLSVYWYQQSLDQGLQFLIQYYNGEERAKGNILERFSAQQFPDLHSELNLSSLELGDSALYFCASSGTGTGTDTQYFGPGTRLTVL.

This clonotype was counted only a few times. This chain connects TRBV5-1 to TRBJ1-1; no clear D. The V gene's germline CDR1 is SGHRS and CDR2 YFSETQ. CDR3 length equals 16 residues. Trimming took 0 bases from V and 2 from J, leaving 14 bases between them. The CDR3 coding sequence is TGCGCCAGCAGCTTGGCCTCGTTCGGGGATAACACTGAAGCTTTCTTT. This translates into CASSLASFGDNTEAFF.

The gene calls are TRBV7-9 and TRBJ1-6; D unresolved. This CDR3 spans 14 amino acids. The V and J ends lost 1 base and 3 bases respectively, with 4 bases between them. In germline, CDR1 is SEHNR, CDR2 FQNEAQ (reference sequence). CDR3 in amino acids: CASSLGGYNSPLHF. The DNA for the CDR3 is TGTGCCAGCAGCTTAGGAGGCTATAATTCACCCCTCCACTTT. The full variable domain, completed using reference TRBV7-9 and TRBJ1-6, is DTGVSQNPRHKITKRGQNVTFRCDPISEHNRLYWYRQTLGQGPEFLTYFQNEAQLEKSRLLSDRFSAERPKGSFSTLEIQRTEQGDSAMYLCASSLGGYNSPLHFGNGTRLTVT.

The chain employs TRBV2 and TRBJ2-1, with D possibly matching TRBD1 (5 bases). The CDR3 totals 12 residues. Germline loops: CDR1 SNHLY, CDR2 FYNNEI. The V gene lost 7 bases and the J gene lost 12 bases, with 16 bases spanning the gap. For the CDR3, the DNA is TGTGCCAGCAACGGCAGGGAAGGTAGGCAGTTCTTC. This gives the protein CASNGREGRQFF.